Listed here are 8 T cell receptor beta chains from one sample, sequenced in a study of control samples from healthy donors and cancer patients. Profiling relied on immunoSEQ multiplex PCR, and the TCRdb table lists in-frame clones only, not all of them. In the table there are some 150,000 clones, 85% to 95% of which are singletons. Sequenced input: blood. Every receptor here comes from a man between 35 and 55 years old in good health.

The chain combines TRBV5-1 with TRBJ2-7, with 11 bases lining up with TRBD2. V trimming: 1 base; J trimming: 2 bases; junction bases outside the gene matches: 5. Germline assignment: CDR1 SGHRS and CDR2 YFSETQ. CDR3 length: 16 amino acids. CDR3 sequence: CASSLLTSGATYEQYF. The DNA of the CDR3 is TGCGCCAGCAGCTTGTTGACTAGCGGGGCGACCTACGAGCAGTACTTC.

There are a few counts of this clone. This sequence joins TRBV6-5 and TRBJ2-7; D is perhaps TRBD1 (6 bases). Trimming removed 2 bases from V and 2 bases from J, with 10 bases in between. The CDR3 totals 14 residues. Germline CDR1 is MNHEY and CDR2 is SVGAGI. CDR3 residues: CASSYDRLAYEQYF. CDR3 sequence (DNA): TGTGCCAGCAGTTACGACAGGCTTGCCTACGAGCAGTACTTC.

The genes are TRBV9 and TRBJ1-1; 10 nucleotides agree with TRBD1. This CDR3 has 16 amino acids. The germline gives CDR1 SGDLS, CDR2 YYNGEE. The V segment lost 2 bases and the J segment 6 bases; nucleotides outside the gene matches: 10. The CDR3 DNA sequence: TGTGCCAGCAGCGTGGGAGACAGGGGGCTCCTAGCTGAAGCTTTCTTT. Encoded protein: CASSVGDRGLLAEAFF.

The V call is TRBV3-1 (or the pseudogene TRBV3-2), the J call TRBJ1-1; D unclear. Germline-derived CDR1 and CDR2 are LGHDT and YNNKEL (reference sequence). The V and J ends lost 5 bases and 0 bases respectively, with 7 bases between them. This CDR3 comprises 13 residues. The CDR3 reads CASSSTMNTEAFF. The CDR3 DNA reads TGTGCCAGCAGCTCCACTATGAACACTGAAGCTTTCTTT.

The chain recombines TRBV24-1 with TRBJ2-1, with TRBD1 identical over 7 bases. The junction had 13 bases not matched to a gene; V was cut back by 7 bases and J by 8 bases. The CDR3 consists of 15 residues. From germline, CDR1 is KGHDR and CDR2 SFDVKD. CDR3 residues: CATSSGQVPFDEQFF. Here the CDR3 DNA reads TGTGCCACCAGCTCTGGACAGGTTCCCTTCGATGAGCAGTTCTTC.

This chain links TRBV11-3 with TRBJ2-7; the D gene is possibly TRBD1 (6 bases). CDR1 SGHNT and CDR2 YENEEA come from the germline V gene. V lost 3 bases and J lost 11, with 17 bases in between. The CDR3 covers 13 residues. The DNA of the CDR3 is TGTGCCAGCAGCTTGTACGCTGCGGACAGTAAGTACTTC. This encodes CASSLYAADSKYF.

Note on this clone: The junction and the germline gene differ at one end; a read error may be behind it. This CDR3 is CASSEEGFGELFF. In nucleotides, the CDR3 is TGCGCCAGCAGCGAAGAGGGTTTCGGGGAGCTGTTTTTT. The rearrangement links TRBV4-1 to TRBJ2-2; D may be TRBD2 (5 bases). Germline V gives CDR1 MGHRA, CDR2 YSYEKL. This CDR3 spans 13 amino acids.

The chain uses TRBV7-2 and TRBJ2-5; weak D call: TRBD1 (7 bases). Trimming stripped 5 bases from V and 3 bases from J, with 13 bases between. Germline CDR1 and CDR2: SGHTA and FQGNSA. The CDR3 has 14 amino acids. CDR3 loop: CASSRGTAKETQYF. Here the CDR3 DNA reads TGTGCCAGCAGCCGCGGGACAGCCAAAGAGACCCAGTACTTC.